Listed here are 16 T cell receptor beta chains from one sample, sequenced in a study of T cells after yellow fever vaccination. MiXCR, run by TCRdb on the 5' RACE reads, gives a single entry per CDR3 protein. The sample has 600,000 to 750,000 distinct CDR3 sequences, around 12% seen once. Here the sequenced sample was PBMCs, taken on the day of the yellow fever booster vaccination. These receptors originate from a young man who received the YFV17D yellow fever vaccine.

The rearrangement uses TRBV18 and TRBJ2-1; D possibly uses TRBD1 or TRBD2 (6 bases each). The ends were cut back, 3 bases at V and 8 bases at J, with 20 bases in the middle. CDR3 length: 16 residues. Germline loops: CDR1 KGHSH, CDR2 LQKENI. The CDR3 DNA follows: TGTGCCAGCTCACCGGGGGGCAGGGTCGCTAGAGATGAGCAGTTCTTC. This gives the protein CASSPGGRVARDEQFF.

This clonotype was counted only a few times. This rearrangement joins TRBV10-3 to TRBJ2-1, with TRBD2 matching 11 bases. The CDR3 runs 15 residues. CDR1 and CDR2 from the germline V gene are ENHRY and SYGVKD. V gave up 2 bases and J gave up 5 bases; unmatched junction bases: 2. In DNA form, the CDR3 reads TGTGCCATCAGTGAGGGGACTAGCGGTAACAATGAGCAGTTCTTC. This encodes CAISEGTSGNNEQFF.

J is TRBJ2-1 and V is TRBV20-1; perhaps TRBD1 as D (6 bases). This CDR3 spans 14 amino acids. Trimming cost V 3 bases and J 0 bases, with 9 bases left between them. Per the germline V gene, CDR1 is DFQATT and CDR2 is SNEGSKA (reference sequence). The CDR3 DNA reads TGCAGTGCTAGCAACAGGGCCTCCTACAATGAGCAGTTCTTC. Its translation is CSASNRASYNEQFF.

The V gene is TRBV7-9, the J gene TRBJ1-4; 10 bases align to TRBD1. The V and J ends lost 6 bases and 7 bases, in that order; junction bases with no gene match: 5. The germline CDR1 and CDR2 sequences are SEHNR and FQNEAQ (reference sequence). This CDR3 comprises 14 residues. CDR3 sequence (DNA): TGTGCCAGCAGTGGGACAGGGGAAGGTGAAAAACTGTTTTTT. Its translation is CASSGTGEGEKLFF.

The rearrangement joins TRBV7-9 to TRBJ2-5; 10 bases align to TRBD1. Germline-derived CDR1 and CDR2 are SEHNR and FQNEAQ (reference sequence). V lost 6 bases to trimming and J lost 5 bases; unmatched junction nucleotides: 12. CDR3 size: 16 residues. The CDR3 reads CASSQRQGASGETQYF. CDR3 coding DNA: TGTGCCAGCAGTCAACGACAGGGGGCCAGTGGGGAGACCCAGTACTTC.

This clonotype was detected only a few times. This chain uses TRBV20-1 with TRBJ1-6; D not certain. The CDR3 is made up of 12 amino acids. Germline CDR1 and CDR2: DFQATT and SNEGSKA (reference sequence). V lost 8 bases to trimming and J lost 7 bases, with 12 bases between them. The CDR3 spells CSPRDPNSPLHF. The CDR3 coding sequence is TGCAGTCCAAGGGATCCGAATTCACCCCTCCACTTT.

The V call is TRBV20-1, the J call TRBJ1-5; perhaps TRBD1 as D (6 bases). Germline V lookup: CDR1 DFQATT, CDR2 SNEGSKA (reference sequence). V was pared by 5 bases and J by 0 bases, with 11 bases between. This CDR3 has 14 residues. In nucleotides, the CDR3 is TGCAGTGCTGCAGACAGGCATAGCAATCAGCCCCAGCATTTT. It specifies CSAADRHSNQPQHF.

The genes are TRBV12-3 or TRBV12-4 and TRBJ1-5, with a possible D match to TRBD1 (6 bases). The CDR3 is 15 residues long. The germline V and J ends were trimmed by 6 bases and 1 base, with 13 bases remaining between them. The CDR3: CASRQTQGSNQPQHF. The CDR3 bases are TGTGCCAGCAGGCAAACCCAGGGGAGCAATCAGCCCCAGCATTTT.

This clonotype was counted a few times. V and J are TRBV5-4 and TRBJ2-1; the match to TRBD2 covers 8 bases. The CDR3 runs 16 residues. Germline V gene sequence: CDR1 SGHNT, CDR2 YYREEE (reference sequence). J gave up 6 bases and V 4 bases, and 12 bases lay outside the gene matches. The CDR3 nucleotides read TGTGCCAGCAGCCTCCTCCCAGCGGGAGTGGGCAATGAGCAGTTCTTC. Protein: CASSLLPAGVGNEQFF.

This clonotype was seen only a few times. This sequence joins TRBV12-3 or TRBV12-4 and TRBJ2-3, with 9 bases matching TRBD2. CDR3 length: 16 amino acids. V trimming: 6 bases; J trimming: 4 bases; junction bases outside the gene matches: 11. DNA of the CDR3: TGTGCCAGCAGGGTCCTCCTGCGGGAGGGATCAGATACGCAGTATTTT. It yields the protein CASRVLLREGSDTQYF.

The J gene is TRBJ2-3, the V gene TRBV5-1; tentative D call: TRBD1 (6 bases). The CDR3 has 16 residues. In germline, CDR1 is SGHRS, CDR2 YFSETQ. Trimming shortened V by 0 bases and J by 1 base, and 12 bases separated the two germline ends. The chain's CDR3 is CASSLEQGWGTDTQYF. The CDR3 nucleotides read TGCGCCAGCAGCTTGGAGCAGGGGTGGGGCACAGATACGCAGTATTTT.

Concerning this clonotype itself: Germline is not matched at one junction end, which may reflect a read error. The chain is built from TRBV4-1 and TRBJ1-4; 12 bases map to TRBD1. Germline CDR1 reads MGHRA; CDR2 reads YSYEKL. The CDR3 is made up of 19 amino acids. CDR3 protein: CASSQFPRDRGRANEKLFF. The CDR3 DNA is TGCGCCAGCAGCCAATTCCCCCGGGACAGGGGGCGCGCTAACGAAAAACTGTTTTTT.

A few counts support this clonotype. This chain connects TRBV7-9 to TRBJ2-5, with TRBD2 matching over 13 bases. This CDR3 has 14 amino acids. Germline-derived CDR1 and CDR2 are SEHNR and FQNEAQ (reference sequence). J was trimmed by 5 bases and V by 8 bases; bases with no gene match: 5. The DNA for the CDR3 is TGTGCCAGCGGACTAGCGGGAGCAGGGGAGACCCAGTACTTC. Amino acids: CASGLAGAGETQYF.

This clonotype was detected only a few times. CDR3 nucleotides: TGTGCCAGCAGTTACCGGGGGGGCGAAAAACTGTTTTTT. As protein: CASSYRGGEKLFF. The rearrangement links TRBV27 to TRBJ1-4; a weak D match, TRBD1 (6 bases). CDR1 MNHEY and CDR2 SMNVEV come from the germline V gene (reference sequence). There are 13 residues in the CDR3. Trimming took 4 bases from V and 8 from J, leaving 11 bases between them.

This rearrangement joins TRBV29-1 to TRBJ2-5, with D possibly TRBD2 on 5 matching bases. In germline, CDR1 is SQVTM, CDR2 ANQGSEA. The CDR3 spans 12 residues. V lost 8 bases and J lost 2, with 12 bases in between. CDR3 loop: CSSREGQETQYF. In DNA form, the CDR3 reads TGCAGCTCCCGGGAAGGGCAAGAGACCCAGTACTTC.

This clonotype was counted between two and nine times. This chain links TRBV7-3 with TRBJ2-2; no clear D gene. Germline V CDR1 and CDR2: SGHTA, FQGTGA. The length of the CDR3 is 15 residues. V lost 2 bases and J lost 4, with 11 bases in between. CDR3 in amino acids: CASSLVQESTGELFF. DNA for the CDR3: TGTGCCAGCAGCTTAGTGCAGGAATCCACCGGGGAGCTGTTTTTT.